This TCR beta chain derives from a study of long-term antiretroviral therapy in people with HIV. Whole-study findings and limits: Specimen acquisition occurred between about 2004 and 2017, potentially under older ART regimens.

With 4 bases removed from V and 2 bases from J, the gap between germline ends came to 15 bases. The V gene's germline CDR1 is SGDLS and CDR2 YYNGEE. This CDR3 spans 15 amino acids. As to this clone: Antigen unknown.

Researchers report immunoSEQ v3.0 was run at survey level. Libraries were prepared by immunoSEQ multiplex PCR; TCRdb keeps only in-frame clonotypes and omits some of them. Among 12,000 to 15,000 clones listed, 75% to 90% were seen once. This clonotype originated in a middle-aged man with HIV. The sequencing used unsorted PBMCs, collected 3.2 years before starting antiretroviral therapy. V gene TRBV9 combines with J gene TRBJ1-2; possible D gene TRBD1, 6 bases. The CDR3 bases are TGTGCCAGCAGCTTGTACAGGGACGACAACTATGGCTACACCTTC. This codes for CASSLYRDDNYGYTF.